The 8 T cell receptor beta chains below come from one sample, sequenced in a study of T cells in Graves' hyperthyroidism and ophthalmopathy. It was RNA transcripts that yielded the amplified TCR beta CDR3 regions. The HTBI primer set was used in a first-round RT-PCR of the TCR CDR3. TCRdb called the multiplex PCR reads again in MiXCR, with one record for every CDR3 protein. The data hold under 350,000 distinct CDR3 sequences, with roughly 15% observed a single time. Sequencing was carried out using blood. These receptors all come from a woman between 25 and 40 years old with Graves' hyperthyroidism that later progressed to Graves' ophthalmopathy.

The sample holds one count of this clonotype. The rearrangement uses TRBV11-2 and TRBJ1-3; D is ambiguous. Germline V gives CDR1 SGHAT, CDR2 FQNNGV. The germline V and J ends were trimmed by 5 bases and 2 bases, with 10 bases remaining between them. This CDR3 is built from 14 residues. The CDR3 DNA is TGTGCCAGCAGCCTCGACCCCGCTGGAAACACCATATATTTT. Amino acid sequence: CASSLDPAGNTIYF. The full variable domain, completed using reference TRBV11-2 and TRBJ1-3, is EAGVAQSPRYKIIEKRQSVAFWCNPISGHATLYWYQQILGQGPKLLIQFQNNGVVDDSQLPKDRFSAERLKGVDSTLKIQPAKLEDSAVYLCASSLDPAGNTIYFGEGSWLTVV.

This clonotype was detected many times. The chain carries TRBV30 and TRBJ1-6; tentatively, D is TRBD1 (5 bases). Trimming took off 2 bases at V and 10 bases at J, with 15 bases between the two ends. In germline, CDR1 is GTSNPN, CDR2 SVGIG (reference sequence). The CDR3 extends over 14 amino acids. The CDR3 DNA follows: TGTGCCTGGAGTCCGGACATGTCGGGATCACCCCTCCACTTT. This encodes CAWSPDMSGSPLHF.

This clonotype was found many times. This chain uses TRBV7-3 with TRBJ2-3, with TRBD1 matching 8 bases. This CDR3 comprises 16 residues. After removal of 2 bases from V and 1 base from J, the junction contained 5 bases not matched to a gene. The germline CDR1 and CDR2 sequences are SGHTA and FQGTGA. CDR3 nucleotide sequence: TGTGCCAGCAGCTTAGGGGACAGGTTAGGCACAGATACGCAGTATTTT. Encoded protein: CASSLGDRLGTDTQYF.

This clonotype was detected ten times or more. V gene TRBV7-3 combines with J gene TRBJ1-1; TRBD1 is a possible D gene (5 bases). This CDR3 has 14 residues. Looked up from germline, CDR1 is SGHTA and CDR2 is FQGTGA. V was pared by 2 bases and J by 1 base, with 8 bases between. Here the CDR3 DNA reads TGTGCCAGCAGCTTATTGGGGGGGAACACTGAAGCTTTCTTT. Translating gives CASSLLGGNTEAFF.

In this sample, this clonotype turned up many times. The chain carries TRBV7-3 and TRBJ1-1; D unclear. The V gene lost 4 bases and the J gene lost 1 base, with 7 bases spanning the gap. The germline V gene has CDR1 SGHTA and CDR2 FQGTGA. This CDR3 is built from 13 residues. CDR3 sequence (DNA): TGTGCCAGCAGCTCCGATTGGAACACTGAAGCTTTCTTT. It translates to CASSSDWNTEAFF.

This clonotype was seen ten or more times. The chain employs TRBV12-3 or TRBV12-4 and TRBJ2-3; 7 nucleotides match TRBD2. There are 14 residues in the CDR3. The J segment lost 5 bases and the V segment lost 1 base, leaving 3 bases of the junction unmatched. DNA of the CDR3: TGTGCCAGCAGTTTAGGGTGGGGGGGAGATACGCAGTATTTT. It codes for CASSLGWGGDTQYF.

Only a few counts were recorded for this clonotype. The gene calls are TRBV19 and TRBJ2-5; possibly TRBD2 for D (6 bases). Germline CDR1 reads LNHDA; CDR2 reads SQIVND (reference sequence). Trimming stripped 2 bases from V and 3 bases from J, with 16 bases between. This CDR3 is built from 16 residues. CDR3 nucleotide sequence: TGTGCCAGTAGTATAATGGACTACGCCCAAAAAGAGACCCAGTACTTC. Translation: CASSIMDYAQKETQYF. Looking up the rest from reference TRBV19 and TRBJ2-5 gives the full variable domain: DGGITQSPKYLFRKEGQNVTLSCEQNLNHDAMYWYRQDPGQGLRLIYYSQIVNDFQKGDIAEGYSVSREKKESFPLTVTSAQKNPTAFYLCASSIMDYAQKETQYFGPGTRLLVL.

This clonotype showed up many times. The genes are TRBV7-9 and TRBJ2-7; 7 bases fit TRBD2. The junction had 5 bases not matched to a gene; V was cut back by 4 bases and J by 2 bases. Germline-derived CDR1 and CDR2 are SEHNR and FQNEAQ (reference sequence). The CDR3 is 14 residues long. This chain's CDR3 is CASSWEGGAYEQYF. The CDR3 region has the DNA TGTGCCAGCAGCTGGGAGGGAGGAGCCTACGAGCAGTACTTC.